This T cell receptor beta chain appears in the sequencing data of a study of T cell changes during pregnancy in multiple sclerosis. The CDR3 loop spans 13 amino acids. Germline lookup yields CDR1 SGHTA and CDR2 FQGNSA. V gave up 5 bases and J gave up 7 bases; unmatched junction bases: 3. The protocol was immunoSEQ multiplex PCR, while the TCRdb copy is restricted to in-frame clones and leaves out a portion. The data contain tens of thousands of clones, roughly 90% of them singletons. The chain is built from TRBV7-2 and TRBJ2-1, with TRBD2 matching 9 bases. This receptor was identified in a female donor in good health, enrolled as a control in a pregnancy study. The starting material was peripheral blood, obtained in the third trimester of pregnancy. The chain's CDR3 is CASSGTSYNEQFF. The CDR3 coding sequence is TGTGCCAGCAGCGGGACTAGCTATAATGAGCAGTTCTTC.